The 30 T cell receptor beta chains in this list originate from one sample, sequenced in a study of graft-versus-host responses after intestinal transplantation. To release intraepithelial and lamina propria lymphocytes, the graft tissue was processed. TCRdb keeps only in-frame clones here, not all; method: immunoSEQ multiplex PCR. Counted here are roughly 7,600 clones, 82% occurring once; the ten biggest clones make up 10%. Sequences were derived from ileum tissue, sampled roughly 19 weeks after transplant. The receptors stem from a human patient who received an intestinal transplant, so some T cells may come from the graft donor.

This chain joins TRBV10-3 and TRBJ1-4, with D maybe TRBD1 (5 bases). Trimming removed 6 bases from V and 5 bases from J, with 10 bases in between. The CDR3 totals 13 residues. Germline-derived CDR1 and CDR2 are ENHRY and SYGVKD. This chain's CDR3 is CAIRAGLNEKLFF. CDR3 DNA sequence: TGTGCCATCAGGGCAGGGTTAAATGAAAAACTGTTTTTT.

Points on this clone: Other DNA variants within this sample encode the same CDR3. The DNA of the CDR3 is TGTGCCTGGAGTGTATCGGCAGCCGGCGGCTACGAGCAGTACTTC. Translating it yields CAWSVSAAGGYEQYF. The chain uses TRBV30 and TRBJ2-7; D call uncertain. The CDR3 spans 15 residues. Germline CDR1 and CDR2: GTSNPN and SVGIG (reference sequence). V was shortened by 0 bases and J by 3 bases, with 15 bases between the two germline ends.

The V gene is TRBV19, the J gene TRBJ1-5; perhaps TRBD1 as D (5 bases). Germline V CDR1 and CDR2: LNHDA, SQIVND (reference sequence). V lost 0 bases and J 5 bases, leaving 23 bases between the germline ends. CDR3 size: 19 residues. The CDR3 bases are TGTGCCAGTAGTATAGATCTCGGTAGGGGAACTCGGGGGGATCAGCCCCAGCATTTT. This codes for CASSIDLGRGTRGDQPQHF.

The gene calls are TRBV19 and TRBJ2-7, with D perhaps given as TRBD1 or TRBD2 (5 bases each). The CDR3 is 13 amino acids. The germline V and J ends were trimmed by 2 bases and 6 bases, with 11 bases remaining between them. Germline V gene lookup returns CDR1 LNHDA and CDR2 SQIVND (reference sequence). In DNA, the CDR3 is TGTGCCAGTAGTATAATCCATGGGGGCGAGCAGTACTTC. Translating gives CASSIIHGGEQYF.

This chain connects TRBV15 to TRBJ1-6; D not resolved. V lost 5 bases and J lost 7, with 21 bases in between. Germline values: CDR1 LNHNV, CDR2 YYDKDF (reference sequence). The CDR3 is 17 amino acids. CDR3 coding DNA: TGTGCCACCAGCGGAGGTTTCGGGTCGGCTAACAATTCACCCCTCCACTTT. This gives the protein CATSGGFGSANNSPLHF.

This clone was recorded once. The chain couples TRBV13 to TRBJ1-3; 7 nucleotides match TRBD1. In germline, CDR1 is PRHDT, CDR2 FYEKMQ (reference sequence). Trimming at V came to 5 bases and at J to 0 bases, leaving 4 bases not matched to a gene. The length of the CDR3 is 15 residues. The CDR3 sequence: CASSRRGLSGNTIYF. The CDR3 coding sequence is TGTGCCAGCAGCCGGAGGGGGCTCTCTGGAAACACCATATATTTT.

The chain's CDR3 is CASSSRGVSSYNEQFF. CDR3 nucleotides: TGTGCCAGCAGCTCAAGGGGGGTAAGCTCCTACAATGAGCAGTTCTTC. The gene calls are TRBV7-2 and TRBJ2-1; D is tentatively TRBD1 or TRBD2 (6 bases each). The CDR3 is made up of 16 amino acids. CDR1 and CDR2 from the germline V gene are SGHTA and FQGNSA. V was pared by 4 bases and J by 0 bases, with 13 bases between.

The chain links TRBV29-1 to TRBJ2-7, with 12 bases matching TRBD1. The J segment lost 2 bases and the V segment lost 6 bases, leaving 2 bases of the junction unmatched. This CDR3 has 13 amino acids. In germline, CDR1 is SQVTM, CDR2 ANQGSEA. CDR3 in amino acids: CSVGDRGPYEQYF. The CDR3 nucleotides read TGCAGCGTAGGGGACAGGGGGCCCTACGAGCAGTACTTC.

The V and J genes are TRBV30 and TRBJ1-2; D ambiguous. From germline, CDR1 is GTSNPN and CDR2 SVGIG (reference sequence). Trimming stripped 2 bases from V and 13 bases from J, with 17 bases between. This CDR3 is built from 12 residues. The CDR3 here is CAWSLGPTGCTF. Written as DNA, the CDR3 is TGTGCCTGGAGTCTCGGCCCGACTGGGTGCACCTTC.

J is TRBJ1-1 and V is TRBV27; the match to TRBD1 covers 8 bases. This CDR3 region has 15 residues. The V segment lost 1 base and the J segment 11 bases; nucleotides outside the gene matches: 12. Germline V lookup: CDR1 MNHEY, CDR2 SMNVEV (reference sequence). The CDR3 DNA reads TGTGCCAGCAGTTTATATAGTCCCCCCAGGGACAGGGCTTTCTTT. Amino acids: CASSLYSPPRDRAFF.

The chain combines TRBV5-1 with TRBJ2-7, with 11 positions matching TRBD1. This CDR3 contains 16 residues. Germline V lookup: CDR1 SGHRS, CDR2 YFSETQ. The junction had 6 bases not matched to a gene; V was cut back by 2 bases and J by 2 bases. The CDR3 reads CASSFLSGQGAYEQYF. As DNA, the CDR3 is TGCGCCAGCAGCTTCCTATCGGGACAGGGGGCCTACGAGCAGTACTTC.

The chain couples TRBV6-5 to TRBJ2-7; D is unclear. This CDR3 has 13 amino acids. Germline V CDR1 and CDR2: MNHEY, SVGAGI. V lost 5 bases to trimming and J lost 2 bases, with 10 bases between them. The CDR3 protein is CASSEDVAYEQYF. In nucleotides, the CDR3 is TGTGCCAGCAGTGAAGATGTGGCCTACGAGCAGTACTTC.

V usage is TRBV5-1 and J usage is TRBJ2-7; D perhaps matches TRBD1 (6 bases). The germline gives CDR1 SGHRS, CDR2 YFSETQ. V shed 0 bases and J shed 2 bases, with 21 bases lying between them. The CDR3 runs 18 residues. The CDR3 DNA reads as TGCGCCAGCAGCTTGGGCCTCCTATCACAGGGATCAGCCTACGAGCAGTACTTC. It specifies CASSLGLLSQGSAYEQYF.

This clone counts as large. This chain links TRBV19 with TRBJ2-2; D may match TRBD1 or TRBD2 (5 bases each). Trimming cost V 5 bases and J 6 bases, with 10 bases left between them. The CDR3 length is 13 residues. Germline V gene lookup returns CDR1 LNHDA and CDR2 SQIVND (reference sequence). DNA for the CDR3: TGTGCCAGTAGTGCCGGGGCAGCCGGGGAGCTGTTTTTT. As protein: CASSAGAAGELFF.

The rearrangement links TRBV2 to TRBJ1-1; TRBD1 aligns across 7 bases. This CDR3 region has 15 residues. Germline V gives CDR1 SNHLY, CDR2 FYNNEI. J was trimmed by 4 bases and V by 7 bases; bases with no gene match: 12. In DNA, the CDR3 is TGTGCCAGCACTTACTTCCACAGGGGTGGCACTGAAGCTTTCTTT. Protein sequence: CASTYFHRGGTEAFF.

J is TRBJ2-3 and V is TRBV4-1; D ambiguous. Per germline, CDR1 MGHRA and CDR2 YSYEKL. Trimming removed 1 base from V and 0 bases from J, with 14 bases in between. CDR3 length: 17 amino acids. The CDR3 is CASSQAGSFSSTDTQYF. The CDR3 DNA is TGCGCCAGCAGCCAAGCGGGTTCGTTTTCTAGCACAGATACGCAGTATTTT.

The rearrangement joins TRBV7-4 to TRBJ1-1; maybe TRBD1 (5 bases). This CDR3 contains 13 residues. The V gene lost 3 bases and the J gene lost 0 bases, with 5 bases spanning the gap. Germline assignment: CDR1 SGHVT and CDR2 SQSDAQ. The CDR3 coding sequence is TGTGCCAGCAGCTTGACAGTGAACACTGAAGCTTTCTTT. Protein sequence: CASSLTVNTEAFF.

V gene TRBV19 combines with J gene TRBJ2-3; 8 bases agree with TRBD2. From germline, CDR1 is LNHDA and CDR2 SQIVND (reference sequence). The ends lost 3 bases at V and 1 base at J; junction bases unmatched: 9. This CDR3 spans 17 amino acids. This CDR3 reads CASSIAGGAFGTDTQYF. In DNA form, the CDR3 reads TGTGCCAGTAGTATCGCCGGGGGGGCCTTTGGCACAGATACGCAGTATTTT. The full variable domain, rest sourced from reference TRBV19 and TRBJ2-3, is DGGITQSPKYLFRKEGQNVTLSCEQNLNHDAMYWYRQDPGQGLRLIYYSQIVNDFQKGDIAEGYSVSREKKESFPLTVTSAQKNPTAFYLCASSIAGGAFGTDTQYFGPGTRLTVL.

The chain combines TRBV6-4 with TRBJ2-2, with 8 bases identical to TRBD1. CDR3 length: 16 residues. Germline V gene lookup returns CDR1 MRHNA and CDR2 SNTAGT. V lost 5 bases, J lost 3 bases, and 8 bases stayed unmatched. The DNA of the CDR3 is TGTGCCAGCAGTTACCAGGACAGGGTGGACACCGGGGAGCTGTTTTTT. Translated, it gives CASSYQDRVDTGELFF.

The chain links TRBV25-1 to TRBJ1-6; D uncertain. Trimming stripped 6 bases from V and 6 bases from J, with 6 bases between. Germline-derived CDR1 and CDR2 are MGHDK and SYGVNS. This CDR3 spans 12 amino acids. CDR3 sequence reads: CASRALNSPLHF. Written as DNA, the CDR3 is TGTGCCAGCAGGGCACTTAATTCACCCCTCCACTTT.

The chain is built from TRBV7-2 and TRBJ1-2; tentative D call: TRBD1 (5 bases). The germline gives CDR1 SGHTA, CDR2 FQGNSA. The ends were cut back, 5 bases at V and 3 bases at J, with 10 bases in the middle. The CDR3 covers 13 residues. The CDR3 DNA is TGTGCCAGCAGCCGCGCCAGGGACTATGGCTACACCTTC. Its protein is CASSRARDYGYTF.

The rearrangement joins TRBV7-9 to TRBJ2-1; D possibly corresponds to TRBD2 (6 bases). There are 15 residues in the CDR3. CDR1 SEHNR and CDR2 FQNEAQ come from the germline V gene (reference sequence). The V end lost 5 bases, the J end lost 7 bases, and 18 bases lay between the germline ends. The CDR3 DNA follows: TGTGCCAGCAGCCCCAGTCGCGGGAATAGTAATGAGCAGTTCTTC. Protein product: CASSPSRGNSNEQFF.

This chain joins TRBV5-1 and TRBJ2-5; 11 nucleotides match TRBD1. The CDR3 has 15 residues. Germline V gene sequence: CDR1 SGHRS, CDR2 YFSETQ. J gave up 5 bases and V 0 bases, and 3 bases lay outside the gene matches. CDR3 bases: TGCGCCAGCAGCTTGGGGACAGGGGGCGAGGAGACCCAGTACTTC. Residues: CASSLGTGGEETQYF. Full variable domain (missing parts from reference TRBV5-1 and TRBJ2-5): KAGVTQTPRYLIKTRGQQVTLSCSPISGHRSVSWYQQTPGQGLQFLFEYFSETQRNKGNFPGRFSGRQFSNSRSEMNVSTLELGDSALYLCASSLGTGGEETQYFGPGTRLLVL.

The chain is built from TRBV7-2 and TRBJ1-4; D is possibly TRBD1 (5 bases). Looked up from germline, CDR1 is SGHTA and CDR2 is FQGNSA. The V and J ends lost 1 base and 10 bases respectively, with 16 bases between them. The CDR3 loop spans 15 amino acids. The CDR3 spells CASSLGPQDIGKLFF. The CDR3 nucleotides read TGTGCCAGCAGCTTAGGCCCCCAGGACATCGGAAAACTGTTTTTT. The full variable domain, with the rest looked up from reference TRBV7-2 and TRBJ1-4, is GAGVSQSPSNKVTEKGKDVELRCDPISGHTALYWYRQSLGQGLEFLIYFQGNSAPDKSGLPSDRFSAERTGGSVSTLTIQRTQQEDSAVYLCASSLGPQDIGKLFFGSGTQLSVL.

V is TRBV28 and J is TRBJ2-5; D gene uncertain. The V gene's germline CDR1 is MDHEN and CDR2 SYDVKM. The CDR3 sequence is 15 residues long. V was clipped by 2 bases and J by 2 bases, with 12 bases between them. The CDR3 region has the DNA TGTGCCAGCAGTTTAATCCAGGCCAGACAAGAGACCCAGTACTTC. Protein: CASSLIQARQETQYF. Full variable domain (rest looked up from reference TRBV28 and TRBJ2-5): DVKVTQSSRYLVKRTGEKVFLECVQDMDHENMFWYRQDPGLGLRLIYFSYDVKMKEKGDIPEGYSVSREKKERFSLILESASTNQTSMYLCASSLIQARQETQYFGPGTRLLVL.

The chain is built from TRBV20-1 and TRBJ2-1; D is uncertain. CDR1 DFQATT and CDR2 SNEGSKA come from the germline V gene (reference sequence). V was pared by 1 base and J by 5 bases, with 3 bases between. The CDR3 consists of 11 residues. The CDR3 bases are TGCAGTGCTAGAGGCGACAATGAGCAGTTCTTC. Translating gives CSARGDNEQFF.

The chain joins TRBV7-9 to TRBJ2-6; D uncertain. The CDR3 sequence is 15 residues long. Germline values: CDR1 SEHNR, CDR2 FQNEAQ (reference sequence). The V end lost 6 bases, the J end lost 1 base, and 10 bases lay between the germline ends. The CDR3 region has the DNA TGTGCCAGCAGAGAGTCAGAATCTGGGGCCAACGTCCTGACTTTC. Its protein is CASRESESGANVLTF.

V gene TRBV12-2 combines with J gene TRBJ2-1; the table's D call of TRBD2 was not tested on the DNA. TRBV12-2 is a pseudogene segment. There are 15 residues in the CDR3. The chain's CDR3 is CASRCPGLAGGEQFF. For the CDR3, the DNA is TGTGCAAGTCGCTGCCCGGGACTAGCGGGAGGAGAGCAGTTCTTC.

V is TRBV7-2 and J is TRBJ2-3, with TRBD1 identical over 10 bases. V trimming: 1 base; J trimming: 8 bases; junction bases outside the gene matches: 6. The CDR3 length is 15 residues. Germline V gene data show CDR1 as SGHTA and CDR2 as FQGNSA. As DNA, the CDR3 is TGTGCCAGCAGCTTAGGAGGGCGACAGGGGGCTACGCAGTATTTT. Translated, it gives CASSLGGRQGATQYF.

CDR3 protein: CSVAGGVDGYTF. Here the CDR3 DNA reads TGCAGCGTTGCAGGGGGTGTTGATGGCTACACCTTC. The chain has TRBV29-1 and TRBJ1-2, with TRBD1 matching over 7 bases. V lost 4 bases and J lost 6; bases outside the gene matches: 5. Germline V gives CDR1 SQVTM, CDR2 ANQGSEA. The CDR3 totals 12 residues.